This is a list of T cell receptor beta chains from one sample in a study of response to subunit inactivated influenza vaccine. TCRdb re-analysed the RT-PCR reads in MiXCR, keeping a single row per CDR3 protein. The table has hundreds of thousands of distinct CDR3 sequences, about 25% seen once. Sequenced here: CD4+ T cells sorted from PBMCs, sampled roughly 5 days after vaccination. These receptors originate from a middle-aged man who received an inactivated influenza vaccine. CDR3s include the opening cysteine and the closing phenylalanine or tryptophan. The D gene is left open where the match is weak.

j_call v_call d_call cdr3_aa
TRBJ2-1 TRBV4-3 . CASSRYLGSGSYNEQFF
TRBJ2-7 TRBV20-1 . CSASGPPGEQYF
TRBJ2-5 TRBV10-3 TRBD2 CAISESNSGRSQYF
TRBJ2-7 TRBV5-1 . CASSQIPRDEQYF
TRBJ2-4 TRBV7-2 . CASSPPASAKNIQYF
TRBJ2-7 TRBV20-1 . CSAQGTLGVAVEQYF
TRBJ1-2 TRBV6-1 . CASSVGTAEGYTF
TRBJ2-3 TRBV20-1 TRBD2 CSARKAGITDTQYF
TRBJ2-7 TRBV10-3 TRBD2 CAIRGTSGSPGEQYF
TRBJ2-1 TRBV4-3 TRBD1 CASSQEGRGFYNEQFF
TRBJ2-2 TRBV29-1 TRBD2 CSVRGGVNTGELFF
TRBJ1-1 TRBV15 . CATSREGRKTEAFF
TRBJ2-3 TRBV15 . CATSRDSGYTQYF
TRBJ1-5 TRBV27 . CASSKTGTLNQPKHF
TRBJ2-5 TRBV4-2 TRBD2 CASSHLKPGRTSGGETQYF